These T cell receptor beta chains were read from a single sample in a study of shared clonotypes between healthy human individuals. Measured with immunoSEQ multiplex PCR; TCRdb has only the in-frame clones, and not every one. The sample has millions of clones; about 92% are singletons. The sample comprised naive CD4+ T cells sorted from blood. These receptors were obtained from a man aged 18-30 years in good health. Both conserved end residues are part of each CDR3. D genes are given only for firm matches. The size field is filled for only some rows; it gives once, few, many or a size class.

d_call: .; j_call: TRBJ2-3; v_call: TRBV6-5; clone_size: .; cdr3_aa: CAFRASGTDTQYF; cdr3_nt: TGTGCCTTCAGGGCTAGCGGCACAGATACGCAGTATTTT
d_call: TRBD2; j_call: TRBJ2-1; v_call: TRBV18; clone_size: once; cdr3_aa: CASSRPGLAGGNEQFF; cdr3_nt: TGTGCCAGCTCACGCCCGGGACTAGCGGGGGGGAATGAGCAGTTCTTC
d_call: .; j_call: TRBJ1-3; v_call: TRBV7-9; clone_size: .; cdr3_aa: CASSVGGGNTIYF; cdr3_nt: TGTGCCAGCAGCGTCGGGGGGGGAAACACCATATATTTT
d_call: .; j_call: TRBJ2-1; v_call: TRBV6-5; clone_size: .; cdr3_aa: CASSLGGVQFF; cdr3_nt: TGTGCCAGCAGCCTCGGGGGAGTGCAGTTCTTC
d_call: .; j_call: TRBJ1-2; v_call: TRBV19; clone_size: .; cdr3_aa: CASSMMVNYGYTF; cdr3_nt: TGTGCCAGTAGTATGATGGTTAACTATGGCTACACCTTC
d_call: .; j_call: TRBJ2-7; v_call: TRBV30; clone_size: .; cdr3_aa: CAGQRGLPGYEQYF; cdr3_nt: TGTGCCGGCCAAAGAGGACTCCCTGGATACGAGCAGTACTTC
d_call: .; j_call: TRBJ2-5; v_call: TRBV11-2; clone_size: .; cdr3_aa: CASSLDLLGETQYF; cdr3_nt: TGTGCCAGCAGCTTAGATCTGCTCGGAGAGACCCAGTACTTC
d_call: .; j_call: TRBJ1-5; v_call: TRBV4-3; clone_size: once; cdr3_aa: CASSQGLLEPQHF; cdr3_nt: TGCGCCAGCAGCCAGGGCCTCCTGGAGCCCCAGCATTTT
d_call: .; j_call: TRBJ2-5; v_call: TRBV5-1; clone_size: .; cdr3_aa: CASSLAVVGETQYF; cdr3_nt: TGCGCCAGCAGCTTGGCCGTGGTTGGAGAGACCCAGTACTTC
d_call: TRBD2; j_call: TRBJ2-1; v_call: TRBV6-5; clone_size: .; cdr3_aa: CASSQTSGRATEQFF; cdr3_nt: TGTGCCAGCAGTCAGACTAGCGGGAGGGCCACTGAGCAGTTCTTC
d_call: TRBD1; j_call: TRBJ2-3; v_call: TRBV6-5; clone_size: .; cdr3_aa: CASSDRGRTDTQYF; cdr3_nt: TGTGCCAGCAGTGACAGGGGGCGCACAGATACGCAGTATTTT